This T cell receptor beta chain was profiled in a study of blood T cell repertoires in COVID-19. Overall study context: PBMCs, B-cell-depleted T cells, or T cells were the source of the cDNA or gDNA that made up the material.

This CDR3 region has 15 residues. CDR1 LGHNA and CDR2 YNFKEQ come from the germline V gene. The V end lost 0 bases, the J end lost 1 base, and 9 bases lay between the germline ends. As processed by the authors: For nucleated cells, counts were estimated from reference gene primer amplification. Repertoires were generated with immunoSEQ multiplex PCR, while TCRdb's copy carries only in-frame clones and drops some. The DNA was the basis for D and trimming; V, J and clone size are from that table. The sample lists 120,000 to 150,000 clones, about 87% occurring once. Sequencing was done on a sample of peripheral blood. The J gene is TRBJ1-1, the V gene TRBV4-2, with D unresolved. This clonotype was sampled from a woman of 80 years or more with acute or convalescent COVID-19. In DNA, the CDR3 is TGTGCCAGCAGCCAAGATCTGGGCAGGAACACTGAAGCTTTCTTT. Its translation: CASSQDLGRNTEAFF.